The present entry profiles one TCR beta chain with its context. This could be a read error, since a much larger clone is one nucleotide away. Time point meaning: sample taken at primary tumor resection. The donors, around 71 patients with untreated early-stage non-small cell lung cancer, provided the samples. Whole RNA, which was extracted from tumor, nontumor lung tissue or frozen PBMC, was sequenced without any cell sorting. This record belongs to a study of spatial heterogeneity in lung cancer. About the research overall: More than eight raw reads, on average, carried each unique TCR and UMI combination.

This CDR3 is built from 15 residues. The germline gives CDR1 SGDLS, CDR2 YYNGEE. TCRdb reprocessed the 5' RACE reads via MiXCR and lists one record per CDR3 protein. The sample records about 45,000 distinct CDR3 sequences, approximately 13% being singletons. The V gene is TRBV9, the J gene TRBJ1-1; D remains ambiguous. The receptor was isolated from a male donor with early-stage non-small cell lung cancer. The material sequenced was PBMCs, taken at surgery. CDR3 sequence (DNA): TGTGCCTGCAGCGTAGAGCCCTTAGGAGGCACTGAAGCTTTCTTT. Its protein is CACSVEPLGGTEAFF. The variable domain in full, with the rest retrieved from reference TRBV9 and TRBJ1-1, is DSGVTQTPKHLITATGQRVTLRCSPRSGDLSVYWYQQSLDQGLQFLIQYYNGEERAKGNILERFSAQQFPDLHSELNLSSLELGDSALYFCACSVEPLGGTEAFFGQGTRLTVV.